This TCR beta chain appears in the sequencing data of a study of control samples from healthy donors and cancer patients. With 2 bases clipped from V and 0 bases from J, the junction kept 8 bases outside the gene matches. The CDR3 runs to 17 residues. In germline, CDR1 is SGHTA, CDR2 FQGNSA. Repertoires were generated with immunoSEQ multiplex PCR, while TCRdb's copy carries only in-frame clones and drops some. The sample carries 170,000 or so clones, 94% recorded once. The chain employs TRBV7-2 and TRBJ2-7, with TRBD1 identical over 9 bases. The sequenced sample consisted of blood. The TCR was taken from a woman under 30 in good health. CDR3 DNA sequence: TGTGCCAGCAGCTTAAGTTCACAGGGGGCCCACTCCTACGAGCAGTACTTC. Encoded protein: CASSLSSQGAHSYEQYF.